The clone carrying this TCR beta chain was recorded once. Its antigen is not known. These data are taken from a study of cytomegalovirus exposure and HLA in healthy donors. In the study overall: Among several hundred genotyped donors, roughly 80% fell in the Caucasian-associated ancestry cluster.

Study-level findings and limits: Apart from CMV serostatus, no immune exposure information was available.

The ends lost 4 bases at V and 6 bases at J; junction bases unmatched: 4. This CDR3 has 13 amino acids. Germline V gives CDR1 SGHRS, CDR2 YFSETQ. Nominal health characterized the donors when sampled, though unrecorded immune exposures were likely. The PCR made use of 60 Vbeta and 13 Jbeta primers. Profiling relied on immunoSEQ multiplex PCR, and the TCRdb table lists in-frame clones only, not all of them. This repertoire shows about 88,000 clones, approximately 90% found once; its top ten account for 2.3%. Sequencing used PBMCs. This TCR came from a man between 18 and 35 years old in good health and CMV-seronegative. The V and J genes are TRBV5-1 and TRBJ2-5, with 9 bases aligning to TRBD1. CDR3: CASSGGQGQTQYF. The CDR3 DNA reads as TGCGCCAGCAGCGGGGGACAGGGCCAGACCCAGTACTTC.